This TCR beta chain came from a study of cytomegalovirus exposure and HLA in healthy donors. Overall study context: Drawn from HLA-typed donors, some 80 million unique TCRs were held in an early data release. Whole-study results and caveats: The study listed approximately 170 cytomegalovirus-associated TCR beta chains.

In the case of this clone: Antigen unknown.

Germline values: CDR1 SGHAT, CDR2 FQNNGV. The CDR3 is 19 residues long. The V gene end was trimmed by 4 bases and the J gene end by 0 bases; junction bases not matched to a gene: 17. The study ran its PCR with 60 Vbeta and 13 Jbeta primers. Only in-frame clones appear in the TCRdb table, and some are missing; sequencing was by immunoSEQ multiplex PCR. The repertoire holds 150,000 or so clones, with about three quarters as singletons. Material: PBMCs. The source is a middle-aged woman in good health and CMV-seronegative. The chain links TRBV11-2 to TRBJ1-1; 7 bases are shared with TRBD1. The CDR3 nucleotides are TGTGCCAGCAGCTCAAGGGGGGTCCGACAGGGTTTATTGAACACTGAAGCTTTCTTT. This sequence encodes CASSSRGVRQGLLNTEAFF.